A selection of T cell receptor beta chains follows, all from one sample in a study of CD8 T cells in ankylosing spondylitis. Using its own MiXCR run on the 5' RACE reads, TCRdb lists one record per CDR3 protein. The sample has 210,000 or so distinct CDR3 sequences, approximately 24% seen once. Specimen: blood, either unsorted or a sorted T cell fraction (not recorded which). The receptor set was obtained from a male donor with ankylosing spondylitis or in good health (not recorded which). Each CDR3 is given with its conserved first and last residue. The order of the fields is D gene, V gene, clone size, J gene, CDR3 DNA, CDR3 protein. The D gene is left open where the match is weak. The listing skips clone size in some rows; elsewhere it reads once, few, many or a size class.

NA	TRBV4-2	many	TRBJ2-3	TGTGCCAGCAGCCAAGAGGACAGAGAGGATACGCAGTATTTT	CASSQEDREDTQYF
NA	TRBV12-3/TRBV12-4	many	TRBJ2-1	TGTGCCAGCAGTCACACCGGGACTTTGGGGAGCAATGAGCAGTTCTTC	CASSHTGTLGSNEQFF
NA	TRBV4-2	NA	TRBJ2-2	TGTGCCAGCAGCCAAGAGGCTAGCGAGACCGGGGAGCTGTTTTTT	CASSQEASETGELFF
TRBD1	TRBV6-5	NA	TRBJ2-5	TGTGCCAGCAGTTACGCGTTCATGGACAGGGGGAACCAAGAGACCCAGTACTTC	CASSYAFMDRGNQETQYF
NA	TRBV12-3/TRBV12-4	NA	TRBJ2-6	TGTGCCAGCAGTTTTTTTACTGGGGCCAACGTCCTGACTTTC	CASSFFTGANVLTF
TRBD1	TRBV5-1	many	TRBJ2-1	TGCGCCAGCAGCTTGGAGGGGACAGGGGGTGAGCAGTTCTTC	CASSLEGTGGEQFF
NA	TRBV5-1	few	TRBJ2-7	TGCGCCAGCAGCTTTATTACGGGACAAGGGATCACCGAGCAGTACTTC	CASSFITGQGITEQYF
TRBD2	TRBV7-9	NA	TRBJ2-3	TGTGCCAGCATTCTTGGGAGTAGCGGGAGTGATACGCAGTATTTT	CASILGSSGSDTQYF
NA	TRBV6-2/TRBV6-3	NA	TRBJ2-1	TGTGCCAGCAGTTACTCTTCGGGCAGACGTTTGTACAATGAGCAGTTCTTC	CASSYSSGRRLYNEQFF
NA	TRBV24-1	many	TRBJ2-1	TGTGCCACCAGTGGGGGAGCTGAGCAGTTCTTC	CATSGGAEQFF
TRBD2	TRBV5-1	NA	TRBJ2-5	TGCGCCAGCAGCGCACTAGCGAAGCCAGAGACGGCCCAGTACTTC	CASSALAKPETAQYF
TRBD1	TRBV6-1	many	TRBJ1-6	TGTGCCAGCAGTGGAGTAAGAGGACAGGGTGCTTCACCCCTCCACTTT	CASSGVRGQGASPLHF
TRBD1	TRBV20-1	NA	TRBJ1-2	TGCAGTGCTAGGAGCGGGGGAGGACAGGGAGACTATGGCTACACCTTC	CSARSGGGQGDYGYTF
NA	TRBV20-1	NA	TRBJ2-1	TGCAGTGCCTCGGGGGACTCGCTCAATGAGCAGTTCTTC	CSASGDSLNEQFF
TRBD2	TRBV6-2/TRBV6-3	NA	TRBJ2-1	TGTGCCAGCAGTGCCGGGACTAGCGCCCGGGAGCAGTTCTTC	CASSAGTSAREQFF
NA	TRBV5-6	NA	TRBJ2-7	TGTGCCAGCAGCCCTGAACCTACACCGGGACGGACTGCCTACGAGCAGTACTTC	CASSPEPTPGRTAYEQYF
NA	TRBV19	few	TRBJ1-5	TGTGCCAGTAGTCCGGGACCCTTCGGCAATCAGCCCCAGCATTTT	CASSPGPFGNQPQHF
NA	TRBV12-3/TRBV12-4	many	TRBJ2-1	TGTGCCAGCAGCCTGGAGGCGCTAGCCAACGGAGGTGAGCAGTTCTTC	CASSLEALANGGEQFF
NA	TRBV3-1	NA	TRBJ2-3	TGTGCCAGCAGCCAATTATTCGGACTATCAGATTCAGATACGCAGTATTTT	CASSQLFGLSDSDTQYF
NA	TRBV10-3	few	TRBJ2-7	TGTGCCATCAGCGCGGGCACCGAGCAGTACTTC	CAISAGTEQYF
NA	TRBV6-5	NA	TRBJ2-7	TGTGCCAGCAGTTACGCCCCGGACAGATTCATAGTCGAGCAGTACTTC	CASSYAPDRFIVEQYF
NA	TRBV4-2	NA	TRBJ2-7	TGTGCCAGGGGTCGTGGGACGGCTCTGAAGCAGTACTTC	CARGRGTALKQYF
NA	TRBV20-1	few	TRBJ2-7	TGCAGTGCTAGACGGGGGCGGGCTAGCGCGACTACCTACGAGCAGTACTTC	CSARRGRASATTYEQYF
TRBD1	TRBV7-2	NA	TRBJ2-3	TGTGCCAGCAGCTTATTCAGGGGGACTACGCAGTATTTT	CASSLFRGTTQYF
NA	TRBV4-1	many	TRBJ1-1	TGCGCCAGCAGCATGCCCGGACGTCGAAACACTGAAGCTTTCTTT	CASSMPGRRNTEAFF
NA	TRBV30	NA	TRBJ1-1	TGTGCCTGGATTGGGGGGGGGAGCTTTTACACTGAAGCTTTCTTT	CAWIGGGSFYTEAFF
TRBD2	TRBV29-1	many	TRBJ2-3	TGCAGCGGAAAGCGGGAGGGCAGGTCAGATACGCAGTATTTT	CSGKREGRSDTQYF
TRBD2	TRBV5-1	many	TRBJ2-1	TGCGCCAGCAGCTCAAGACTAGCGAGCTCCCCTAGGAATGAGCAGTTCTTC	CASSSRLASSPRNEQFF
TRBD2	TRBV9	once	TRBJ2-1	TGTGCCAGCAGCGCGACTAGCGGGTACAATGAGCAGTTCTTC	CASSATSGYNEQFF
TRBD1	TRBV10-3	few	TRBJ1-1	TGTGCCACCGGGACAGGGGAGACCTTTGGCGAAGCTTTCTTT	CATGTGETFGEAFF
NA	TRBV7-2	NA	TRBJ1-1	TGTGCCAGCAGGGTTCAGGGAAACACTGAAGCTTTCTTT	CASRVQGNTEAFF
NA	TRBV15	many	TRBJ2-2	TGTGCCACCAGCAAAAGGACAGACACCGGGGAGCTGTTTTTT	CATSKRTDTGELFF